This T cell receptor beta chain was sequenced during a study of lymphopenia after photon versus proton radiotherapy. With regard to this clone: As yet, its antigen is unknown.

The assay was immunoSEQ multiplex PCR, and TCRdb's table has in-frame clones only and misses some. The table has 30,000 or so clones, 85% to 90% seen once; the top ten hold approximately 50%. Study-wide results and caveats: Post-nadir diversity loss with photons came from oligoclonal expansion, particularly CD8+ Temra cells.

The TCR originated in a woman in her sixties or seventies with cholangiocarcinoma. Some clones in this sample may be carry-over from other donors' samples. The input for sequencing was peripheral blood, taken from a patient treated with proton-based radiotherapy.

CDR3 DNA sequence: TGTGCCAGCAGTGAAGTAGAGAACACTGAAGCTTTCTTT. Its translation: CASSEVENTEAFF. The chain employs TRBV2 and TRBJ1-1; no firm D call. This CDR3 comprises 13 residues. The V gene lost 1 base and the J gene lost 1 base, with 4 bases spanning the gap. CDR1 and CDR2 from the germline V gene are SNHLY and FYNNEI.